This T cell receptor beta chain was sequenced for a study of cytomegalovirus exposure and HLA in healthy donors. As for the study in general: Sequencing of some 190 million T cells in an earlier analysis found more than 100 million unique TCR beta sequences. Study-level findings and limits: TRBV6-2, TRBV6-3 and some other V segments were unresolvable in 87-base-pair reads. Cytomegalovirus association was listed for 164 TCR beta chains.

Germline loops: CDR1 SGDLS, CDR2 YYNGEE. This CDR3 spans 14 amino acids. Trimming cost V 3 bases and J 3 bases; bases outside gene matches: 4. In regard to this clone: Its cognate antigen is unknown.

The study ran its PCR with 60 Vbeta and 13 Jbeta primers. TCRdb keeps only in-frame clones here, not all; method: immunoSEQ multiplex PCR. This sample yields some 180,000 clones, of which 82% are seen a single time; about 1.5% belongs to the top ten. Sequencing was done on a sample of PBMCs. This TCR came from a man aged 35 to 55 in good health and CMV-seronegative. The V call is TRBV9, the J call TRBJ1-2; 8 nucleotides line up with TRBD1. DNA of the CDR3: TGTGCCAGCAGCGCCTCGGACAGGGACTATGGCTACACCTTC. Its protein is CASSASDRDYGYTF.